Following are 13 T cell receptor beta chains from one sample sequenced in a study of control samples from healthy donors and cancer patients. The data were produced by immunoSEQ multiplex PCR, yet TCRdb's version contains in-frame clones alone and is incomplete. This sample yields approximately 130,000 clones, of which about 89% are seen a single time; about two fifths belongs to the top ten. Material: blood. All receptors come from a man aged 45 to 65 in good health.

This chain joins TRBV5-1 and TRBJ2-7, with 11 bases aligning to TRBD2. Trimming at V came to 3 bases and at J to 3 bases, leaving 5 bases not matched to a gene. The CDR3 contains 15 residues. Germline V gives CDR1 SGHRS, CDR2 YFSETQ. The chain's CDR3 is CASSSTSGVLYEQYF. The CDR3 coding sequence is TGCGCCAGCAGCTCGACTAGCGGGGTTCTCTACGAGCAGTACTTC.

The chain couples TRBV10-3 to TRBJ2-3; 9 nucleotides align to TRBD2. Germline V lookup: CDR1 ENHRY, CDR2 SYGVKD. V gave up 3 bases and J gave up 4 bases; unmatched junction bases: 5. This CDR3 spans 15 amino acids. CDR3 nucleotide sequence: TGTGCCATCAGTGATGGTAGCGGGGGCCCAGATACGCAGTATTTT. This codes for CAISDGSGGPDTQYF.

The chain uses TRBV2 and TRBJ1-2; perhaps TRBD1 as D (5 bases). This CDR3 comprises 13 residues. Between the trimmed V and J ends, which lost 6 bases and 2 bases, there was a span of 10 bases. Germline lookup yields CDR1 SNHLY and CDR2 FYNNEI. This CDR3 reads CASSIQENYGYTF. The DNA for the CDR3 is TGTGCCAGCAGCATACAGGAAAACTATGGCTACACCTTC.

The CDR3 here is CASSRGVYYGYTF. DNA of the CDR3: TGTGCCAGCAGCCGCGGGGTCTACTATGGCTACACCTTC. The J gene is TRBJ1-2, the V gene TRBV7-2, with D unclear. The CDR3 covers 13 residues. Germline lookup yields CDR1 SGHTA and CDR2 FQGNSA. V was pared by 5 bases and J by 3 bases, with 10 bases between. Drawing the rest from reference TRBV7-2 and TRBJ1-2, the complete variable domain is GAGVSQSPSNKVTEKGKDVELRCDPISGHTALYWYRQSLGQGLEFLIYFQGNSAPDKSGLPSDRFSAERTGGSVSTLTIQRTQQEDSAVYLCASSRGVYYGYTFGSGTRLTVV.

This chain connects TRBV6-1 to TRBJ2-5; D could derive from TRBD1 or TRBD2 (6 bases each). V gave up 3 bases and J gave up 4 bases, with 9 bases separating them. This CDR3 is built from 13 residues. Per the germline V gene, CDR1 is MNHNS and CDR2 is SASEGT. The CDR3 coding sequence is TGTGCCAGCAGTGAGGGGGGCCGAGAGACCCAGTACTTC. It specifies CASSEGGRETQYF.

The chain joins TRBV29-1 to TRBJ1-1, with 7 bases that match TRBD1. The germline gives CDR1 SQVTM, CDR2 ANQGSEA. This CDR3 is 14 amino acids long. Trimming at V came to 7 bases and at J to 1 base, leaving 9 bases not matched to a gene. Here the CDR3 DNA reads TGCAGCGCAACGGACAGGCAGCCGAACACTGAAGCTTTCTTT. Translation gives CSATDRQPNTEAFF.

In its sample, this clone was seen a few times. The rearrangement links TRBV6-2 or TRBV6-3 to TRBJ1-5; perhaps TRBD1 as D (5 bases). CDR1 and CDR2 from the germline V gene are MNHEY and SVGEGT. V was shortened by 2 bases and J by 0 bases, with 11 bases between the two germline ends. This CDR3 is built from 16 residues. The CDR3 region is CASSYVGAYSNQPQHF. The CDR3 DNA follows: TGTGCCAGCAGTTACGTCGGGGCTTATAGCAATCAGCCCCAGCATTTT.

The V call is TRBV7-2, the J call TRBJ1-5; 7 positions agree with TRBD1. Unmatched junction bases numbered 5, after V lost 2 bases and J lost 1 base. Germline values: CDR1 SGHTA, CDR2 FQGNSA. The CDR3 runs 16 residues. The CDR3 DNA reads TGTGCCAGCAGCTTAAAGGGGGCCGGGAGCAATCAGCCCCAGCATTTT. This gives the protein CASSLKGAGSNQPQHF.

The chain carries TRBV18 and TRBJ2-5; D possibly corresponds to TRBD2 (7 bases). In germline, CDR1 is KGHSH, CDR2 LQKENI. Trimming cost V 6 bases and J 5 bases, with 16 bases left between them. CDR3 length equals 14 residues. CDR3 sequence reads: CASSPRGGRETQYF. The CDR3 region has the DNA TGTGCCAGCTCCCCCCGCGGGGGCCGGGAGACCCAGTACTTC.

The CDR3 loop reads CASSYTTGSYNSPLHF. The CDR3 nucleotides read TGTGCCAGCAGTTATACAACCGGGAGCTATAATTCACCCCTCCACTTT. The chain couples TRBV6-5 to TRBJ1-6; D call uncertain. CDR3 length equals 16 residues. The V end lost 3 bases, the J end lost 3 bases, and 12 bases lay between the germline ends. Germline assignment: CDR1 MNHEY and CDR2 SVGAGI.

V gene TRBV19 combines with J gene TRBJ2-1; no clear D. The CDR3 sequence is 13 residues long. V gave up 3 bases and J gave up 15 bases, with 18 bases separating them. Germline V gene sequence: CDR1 LNHDA, CDR2 SQIVND (reference sequence). DNA for the CDR3: TGTGCCAGTAGTATCCAGATAGAAGGGATTTTGTTCTTC. It encodes CASSIQIEGILFF.

This clone was detected only a few times. J is TRBJ1-5 and V is TRBV6-1; TRBD1 aligns across 7 bases. Per the germline V gene, CDR1 is MNHNS and CDR2 is SASEGT. The CDR3 is 16 amino acids. V dropped 2 bases and J dropped 3; count of bases not matched to a gene: 7. The DNA of the CDR3 is TGTGCCAGCAGTGAATACGAAGGGGGCCCCAATCAGCCCCAGCATTTT. Its protein is CASSEYEGGPNQPQHF.

V and J are TRBV5-1 and TRBJ1-4; 7 positions match TRBD1. V trimming: 4 bases; J trimming: 0 bases; junction bases outside the gene matches: 6. Germline V gene data show CDR1 as SGHRS and CDR2 as YFSETQ. The CDR3 contains 16 residues. The CDR3: CASSPGQSATNEKLFF. CDR3 DNA sequence: TGCGCCAGCAGCCCGGGACAGTCCGCAACTAATGAAAAACTGTTTTTT.